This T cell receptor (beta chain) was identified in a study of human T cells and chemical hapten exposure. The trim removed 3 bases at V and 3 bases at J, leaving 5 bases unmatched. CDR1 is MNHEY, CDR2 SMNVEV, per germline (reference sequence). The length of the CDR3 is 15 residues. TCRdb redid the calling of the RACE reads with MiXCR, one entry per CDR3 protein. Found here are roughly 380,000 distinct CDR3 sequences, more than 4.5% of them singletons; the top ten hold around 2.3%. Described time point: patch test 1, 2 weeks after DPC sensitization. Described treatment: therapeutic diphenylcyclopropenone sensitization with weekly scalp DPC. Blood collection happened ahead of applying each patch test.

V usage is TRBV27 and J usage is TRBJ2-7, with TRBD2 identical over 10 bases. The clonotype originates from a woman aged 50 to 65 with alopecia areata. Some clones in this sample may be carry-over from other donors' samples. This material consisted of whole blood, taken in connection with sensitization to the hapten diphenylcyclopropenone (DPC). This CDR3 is CASSFLAGEVYEQYF. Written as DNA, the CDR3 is TGTGCCAGCAGTTTTCTAGCGGGAGAGGTCTACGAGCAGTACTTC.